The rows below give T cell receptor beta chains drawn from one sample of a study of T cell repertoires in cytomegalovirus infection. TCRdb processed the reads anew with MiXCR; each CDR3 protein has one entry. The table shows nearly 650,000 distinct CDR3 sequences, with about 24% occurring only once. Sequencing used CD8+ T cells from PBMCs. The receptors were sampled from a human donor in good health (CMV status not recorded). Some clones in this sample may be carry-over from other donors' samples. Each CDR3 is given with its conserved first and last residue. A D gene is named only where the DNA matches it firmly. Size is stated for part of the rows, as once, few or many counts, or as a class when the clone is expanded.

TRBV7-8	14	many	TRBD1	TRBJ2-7	CASSQGQGMNEQYF	TGTGCCAGCAGCCAGGGACAGGGGATGAACGAGCAGTACTTC
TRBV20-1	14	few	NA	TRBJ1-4	CSARSGEFSEKLFF	TGCAGTGCTAGGTCCGGGGAATTCAGTGAAAAACTGTTTTTT
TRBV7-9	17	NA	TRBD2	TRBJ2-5	CASSSWTSGGNQETQYF	TGTGCCAGCAGCTCGTGGACTAGCGGGGGGAATCAAGAGACCCAGTACTTC
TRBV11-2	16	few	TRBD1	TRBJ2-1	CASSLTAGGSYNEQFF	TGTGCCAGCAGCTTGACGGCAGGGGGCAGCTACAATGAGCAGTTCTTC
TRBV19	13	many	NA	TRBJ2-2	CASYRDFPGELFF	TGTGCCAGCTACAGGGATTTCCCCGGGGAGCTGTTTTTT
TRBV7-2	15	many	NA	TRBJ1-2	CASSLLWDTNYGYTF	TGTGCCAGCAGCTTATTGTGGGACACTAACTATGGCTACACCTTC
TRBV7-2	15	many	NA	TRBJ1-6	CASSRRRDRNSPLHF	TGTGCCAGCAGCCGGCGGAGGGATAGGAATTCACCCCTCCACTTT
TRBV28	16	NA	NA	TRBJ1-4	CASRTPNVAGAQKLFF	TGTGCCAGCCGTACTCCAAACGTGGCGGGCGCGCAAAAACTGTTTTTT
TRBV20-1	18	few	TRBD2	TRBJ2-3	CSARVGLAGEPAADTQYF	TGCAGTGCTAGAGTGGGACTAGCGGGGGAACCCGCCGCAGATACGCAGTATTTT
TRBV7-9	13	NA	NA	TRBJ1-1	CASSSTGSTEAFF	TGTGCCAGCAGCTCAACAGGGTCCACTGAAGCTTTCTTT
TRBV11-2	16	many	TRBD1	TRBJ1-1	CASSLDSWTGGTEAFF	TGTGCCAGCAGCTTAGACTCCTGGACAGGGGGCACTGAAGCTTTCTTT
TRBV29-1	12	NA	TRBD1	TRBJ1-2	CSVLTGDYGYTF	TGCAGCGTCCTTACAGGGGACTATGGCTACACCTTC
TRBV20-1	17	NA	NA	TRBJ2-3	CSARGYREEGLTDTQYF	TGCAGTGCTAGAGGGTACAGGGAGGAAGGACTCACAGATACGCAGTATTTT
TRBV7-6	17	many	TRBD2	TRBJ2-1	CASSLEGLAGEYNEQFF	TGTGCCAGCAGCTTAGAGGGACTAGCGGGGGAGTACAATGAGCAGTTCTTC
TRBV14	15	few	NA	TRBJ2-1	CASSPIGRPYNEQFF	TGTGCCAGCAGCCCAATAGGCCGACCTTACAATGAGCAGTTCTTC
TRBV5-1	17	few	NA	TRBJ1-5	CASPFSRGEYSNQPQHF	TGCGCCAGCCCGTTTTCCAGGGGAGAGTATAGCAATCAGCCCCAGCATTTT
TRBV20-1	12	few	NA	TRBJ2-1	CSASDYYNEQFF	TGCAGTGCCTCGGACTATTACAATGAGCAGTTCTTC